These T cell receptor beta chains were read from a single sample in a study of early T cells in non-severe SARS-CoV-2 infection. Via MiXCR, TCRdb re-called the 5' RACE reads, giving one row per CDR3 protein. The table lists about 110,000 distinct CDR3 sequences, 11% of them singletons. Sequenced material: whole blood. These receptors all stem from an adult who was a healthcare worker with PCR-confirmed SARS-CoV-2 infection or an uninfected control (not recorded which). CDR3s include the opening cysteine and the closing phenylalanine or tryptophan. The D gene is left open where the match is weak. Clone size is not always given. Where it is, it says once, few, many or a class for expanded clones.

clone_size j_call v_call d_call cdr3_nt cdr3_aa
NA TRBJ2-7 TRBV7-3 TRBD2 TGTGCCAGCAGCTTCGAGGCGGGAGCGGGCTACGAGCAGTACTTC CASSFEAGAGYEQYF
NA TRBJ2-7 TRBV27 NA TGTACCAGCAGTTTTGGTAGAGGGAGCTCCTACGAGCAGTACTTC CTSSFGRGSSYEQYF
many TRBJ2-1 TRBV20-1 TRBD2 TGCAGTGCTAGAGGGGGGGGAGTGATGTCCTACAATGAGCAGTTCTTC CSARGGGVMSYNEQFF
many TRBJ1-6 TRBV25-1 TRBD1 TGTGCCAGCAGTGAATGGACAGGGTCTAGGGCTTCACCCCTCCACTTT CASSEWTGSRASPLHF
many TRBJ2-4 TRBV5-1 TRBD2 TGCGCCAGAGCCGGGAGGGCGGCCAAAAACATTCAGTACTTC CARAGRAAKNIQYF
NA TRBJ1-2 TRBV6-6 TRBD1 TGTGCCAGCAGCTCCGGGACAGCCGGCTACACCTTC CASSSGTAGYTF
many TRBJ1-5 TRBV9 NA TGTGCCAGCAGCGTAGGGCCAGGCAATCAGCCCCAGCATTTT CASSVGPGNQPQHF
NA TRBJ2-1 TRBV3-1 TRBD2 TGTGCCAGCAGCCAAGTTGGACTAGTGAATGAGCAGTTCTTC CASSQVGLVNEQFF
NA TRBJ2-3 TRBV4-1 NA TGCGCCAGCAGCCAAGAAGGGGCAGATACGCAGTATTTT CASSQEGADTQYF
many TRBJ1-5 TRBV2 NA TGTGCCAGCAGTGATGGTCGGGGGGGCCGAAGCAATCAGCCCCAGCATTTT CASSDGRGGRSNQPQHF
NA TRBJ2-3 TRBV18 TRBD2 TGTGCCAGCCGAGGACTAGCGGGAGTTACAGATACGCAGTATTTT CASRGLAGVTDTQYF
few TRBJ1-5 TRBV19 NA TGTGCCAGTTCAACAGGGAGAAGTCAGCCCCAGCATTTT CASSTGRSQPQHF
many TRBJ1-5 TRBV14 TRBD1 TGTGCCAGCAGGGGCAGACAGGGGGCTCCATATAGCAATCAGCCCCAGCATTTT CASRGRQGAPYSNQPQHF
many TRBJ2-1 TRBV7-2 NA TGTGCCAGCAGGTTAACATCCGTCGACTACAATGAGCAGTTCTTC CASRLTSVDYNEQFF
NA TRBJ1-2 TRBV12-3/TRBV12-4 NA TGTGCCAGCAGTACTGGACAGATAAGTAACTATGGCTACACCTTC CASSTGQISNYGYTF
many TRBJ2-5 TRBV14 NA TGTGCCAGCAGCCAACTTTCGTCCGGGACCACCTTACAAGAGACCCAGTACTTC CASSQLSSGTTLQETQYF
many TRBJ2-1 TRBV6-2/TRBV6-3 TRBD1 TGTGCCAGCATCCGAGGTTCAGGGGGCTCCTCCTACAATGAGCAGTTCTTC CASIRGSGGSSYNEQFF
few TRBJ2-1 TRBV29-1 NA TGCAGCGTTGTAAGCAATGAGCAGTTCTTC CSVVSNEQFF
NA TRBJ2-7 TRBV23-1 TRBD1 TGCGCCAGCAGACAAACCGGGACAGTTAGCTCCTACGAGCAGTACTTC CASRQTGTVSSYEQYF
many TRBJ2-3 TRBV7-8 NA TGTGCCAGCAGCTTACGGCAGACCACAGATACGCAGTATTTT CASSLRQTTDTQYF
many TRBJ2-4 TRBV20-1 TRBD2 TGCAGTGCTACCGAAGGACTAGCGGGAGGGCCAGGCTACTTC CSATEGLAGGPGYF
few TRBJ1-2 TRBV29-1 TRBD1 TGCAGCGGGGGACAGGGAGACGAGGGCTACACCTTC CSGGQGDEGYTF
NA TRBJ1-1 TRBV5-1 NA TGCGCCAGCACCGGGGGTAGTGGCACTGAAGCTTTCTTT CASTGGSGTEAFF
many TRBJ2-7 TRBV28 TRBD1 TGTGCCAGCAGCCCAGGTGGTGCGGGACAGGGCTACGAGCAGTACTTC CASSPGGAGQGYEQYF
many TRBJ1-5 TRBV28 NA TGTGCCAGCGCGGAACTCGACAGCAATCAGCCCCAGCATTTT CASAELDSNQPQHF
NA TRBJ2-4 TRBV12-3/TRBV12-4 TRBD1 TGTGCCAGCAGTTTAAGCCGGGACAGGGGATTCGAAAACATTCAGTACTTC CASSLSRDRGFENIQYF
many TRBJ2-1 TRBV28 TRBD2 TGTGCCAGCAGTTCCTGGGCGGGAGAGTACAATGAGCAGTTCTTC CASSSWAGEYNEQFF
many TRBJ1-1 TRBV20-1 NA TGCAGTGCTAGGGGCGCGGGGGAGAGAACTGAAGCTTTCTTT CSARGAGERTEAFF
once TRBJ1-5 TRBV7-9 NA TGTGCCAGCGGGGGGTCTCAGCCCCAGCATTTT CASGGSQPQHF
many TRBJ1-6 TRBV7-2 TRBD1 TGTGCCAGCAGCTTAACATCAGGGGGCCTTTTTTCACCCCTCCACTTT CASSLTSGGLFSPLHF
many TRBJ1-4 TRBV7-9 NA TGTGCCAGCAGCTCCGGGACCGTTGACGGAAAACTGTTTTTT CASSSGTVDGKLFF
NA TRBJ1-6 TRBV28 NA TGTGCCAGCAGTACCCCTGCTGGGGATAATTCACCCCTCCACTTT CASSTPAGDNSPLHF
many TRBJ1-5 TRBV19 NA TGTGCCACCCAGTCTTCGATCACCTGGGGCAATCAGCCCCAGCATTTT CATQSSITWGNQPQHF
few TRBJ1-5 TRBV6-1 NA TGTGCCAGCAGTGAAAACAGGCGGGAGCGCCAGCATTTT CASSENRRERQHF
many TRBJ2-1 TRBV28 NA TGTGCCAGCAGTTTTAGCAATGAGCAGTTCTTC CASSFSNEQFF
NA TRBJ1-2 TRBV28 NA TGTGCCAGCACCCCGAGAGGGGCAGCGGCCTTTTGGGGCTACACCTTC CASTPRGAAAFWGYTF
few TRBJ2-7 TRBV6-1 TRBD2 TGTGCCAGCAGACGAGCGGGAGGGACCTACGAGCAGTACTTC CASRRAGGTYEQYF
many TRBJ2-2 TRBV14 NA TGTGCCAGCAGCCAAGGGTCCGGGTTCTCGAACACCGGGGAGCTGTTTTTT CASSQGSGFSNTGELFF
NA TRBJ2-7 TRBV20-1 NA TGCAGTGCTAGAGATGGAGCGAGCAGCTCCTACGAGCAGTACTTC CSARDGASSSYEQYF
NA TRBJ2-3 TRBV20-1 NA TGCAGTGCTAGTTTGGCTATCGGACTGGGGGCGCAGTATTTT CSASLAIGLGAQYF
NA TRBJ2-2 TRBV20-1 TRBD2 TGCAGTGTAGTGGGCGGGAGGAACACCGGGGAGCTGTTTTTT CSVVGGRNTGELFF
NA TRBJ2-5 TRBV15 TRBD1 TGTGCCACCAGCAGCACATTCTCACAGGGGGCCCGCCAAGAGACCCAGTACTTC CATSSTFSQGARQETQYF
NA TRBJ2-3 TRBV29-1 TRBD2 TGCAGCGCGACTGGCGGGAGCGCAGATACGCAGTATTTT CSATGGSADTQYF
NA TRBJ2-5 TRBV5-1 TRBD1 TGCGCCAGCAGCTCGCAGACAGGGAGAAGAGAGACCCAGTACTTC CASSSQTGRRETQYF
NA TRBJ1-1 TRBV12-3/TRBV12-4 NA TGTGCCAGCTCTGCAGGGGCCGGCGGTACTGAAGCTTTCTTT CASSAGAGGTEAFF
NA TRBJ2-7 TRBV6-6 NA TGTGCCAGCAGTTACGCAACTTCGAGCGAGCAGTACTTC CASSYATSSEQYF
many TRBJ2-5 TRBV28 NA TGTGCCAGCAGGCCCCAGGGACGAGAGACCCAGTACTTC CASRPQGRETQYF
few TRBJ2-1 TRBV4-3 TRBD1 TGCGCCAGCAGCCAATACGGACAGGGGGCATACAATGAGCAGTTCTTC CASSQYGQGAYNEQFF
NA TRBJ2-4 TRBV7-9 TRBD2 TGTGCCAGCAGCTCCCCCACTAGCGGGTCCAACATTCAGTACTTC CASSSPTSGSNIQYF
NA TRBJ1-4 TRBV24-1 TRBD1 TGTGCCACCAGTGATCCCCGGGACAGGAATGAAAAACTGTTTTTT CATSDPRDRNEKLFF
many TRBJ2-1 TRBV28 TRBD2 TGTGCCAGCAGTTTACCGGGGGGGTCTTACAATGAGCAGTTCTTC CASSLPGGSYNEQFF
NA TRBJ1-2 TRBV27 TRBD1 TGTGCCGCTGGTCCGGGACAGGGATATGGCTACACCTTC CAAGPGQGYGYTF
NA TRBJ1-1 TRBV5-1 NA TGCGCCAGCAGCCAAGAAGCCGGACCCATGAACACTGAAGCTTTCTTT CASSQEAGPMNTEAFF
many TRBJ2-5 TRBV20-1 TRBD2 TGCAGTGCTTCTACTCAGACTAGCGCGGAAGAGACCCAGTACTTC CSASTQTSAEETQYF
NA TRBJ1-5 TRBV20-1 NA TGCAGTGCTAGCCCCGATCAGCCCCAGCATTTT CSASPDQPQHF
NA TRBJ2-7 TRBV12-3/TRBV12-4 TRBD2 TGTGCCAGCAGTTCAGGACTAGCGGGAGTAAAGTACTTC CASSSGLAGVKYF
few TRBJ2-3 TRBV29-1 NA TGCAGCGTTGAAAGTTCGACAGATACGCAGTATTTT CSVESSTDTQYF